This T cell receptor beta chain was retrieved from a study of blood T cell repertoires in COVID-19. Study details: Samples representing acute and convalescent COVID-19 were sourced from the United States, Italy and Spain.

The CDR3 loop spans 16 amino acids. With V trimmed by 4 bases and J by 5 bases, 5 bases remained unmatched. Germline V lookup: CDR1 MDHEN, CDR2 SYDVKM. A note on this clone: This same CDR3 is encoded by further DNA sequences in the sample.

Authors' processing steps: Nucleated cell counts were estimated from reference gene primer amplification. Assay used: immunoSEQ multiplex PCR; TCRdb lists only in-frame clones, some missing. V and J calls and clone size are as listed in that table; D and trimming were resolved from the DNA. The sample records some 130,000 clones, approximately 89% being singletons. Material: peripheral blood. The source is a woman aged 70-85 years with COVID-19, enrolled during active disease. The chain employs TRBV28 and TRBJ2-2; 12 positions match TRBD2. The CDR3 nucleotides are TGTGCCAGCAGTTCAACCGGGACTAGCGGGACCGGGGAGCTGTTTTTT. Encoded protein: CASSSTGTSGTGELFF.